Below are 18 T cell receptor beta chains sequenced from a single sample in a study of shared clonotypes between healthy human individuals (dated by TCRdb to the early 2020s). The library was prepared using the immunoSEQ multiplex PCR assay. Sourced from immuneACCESS, this table was stored by TCRdb with only in-frame sequences that have V and J called. A share of the clones is absent; for the studies checked, an unresolved V gene accounts for under half, and the remainder has no known explanation. This sample gives approximately 1.4 million clones in total; 95% to 99% of them show up just once. The ten largest clones add up to approximately 0.44% of the sample. The sample comprised naive CD4+ T cells sorted from blood. The cell subset or site label of this sample denotes: CD45RA+ positively selected. The origin of the receptors is a man aged 30 to 39 in good health.

The chain uses TRBV4-1 and TRBJ2-3, with unresolved D. The CDR3 is 12 amino acids. Per the germline V gene, CDR1 is MGHRA and CDR2 is YSYEKL. The V end lost 1 base, the J end lost 6 bases, and 5 bases lay between the germline ends. CDR3 loop: CASSQGEDTQYF. CDR3 DNA sequence: TGCGCCAGCAGCCAAGGAGAGGATACGCAGTATTTT.

The rearrangement uses TRBV30 and TRBJ2-7, with D uncertain. V lost 2 bases to trimming and J lost 0 bases, with 20 bases between them. Germline CDR1 reads GTSNPN; CDR2 reads SVGIG (reference sequence). The CDR3 contains 17 residues. DNA of the CDR3: TGTGCCTGGAGTCCCTACCTTCAAGGCACTTACTCCTACGAGCAGTACTTC. This encodes CAWSPYLQGTYSYEQYF.

The chain recombines TRBV6-1 with TRBJ2-2, with no clear D. This CDR3 contains 11 residues. V lost 7 bases and J 3 bases, leaving 3 bases between the germline ends. Germline V gene data show CDR1 as MNHNS and CDR2 as SASEGT. The CDR3 is CASTHTGELFF. The CDR3 region has the DNA TGTGCCAGCACCCACACCGGGGAGCTGTTTTTT.

This chain links TRBV7-2 with TRBJ2-1, with D perhaps TRBD2 (8 bases). Germline lookup yields CDR1 SGHTA and CDR2 FQGNSA. The CDR3 is 15 amino acids. The V and J ends lost 4 bases and 8 bases respectively, with 18 bases between them. This CDR3 is CASSSGGLVAHEQFF. The CDR3 DNA is TGTGCCAGCAGCTCAGGGGGACTAGTTGCCCATGAGCAGTTCTTC.

V gene TRBV29-1 combines with J gene TRBJ2-5; 8 positions agree with TRBD2. The J call is doubtful: the DNA matches TRBJ2-7 better. The CDR3 has 13 residues. Germline CDR1 SQVTM, CDR2 ANQGSEA. CDR3 region: CSEQTSVSYEQYF. CDR3 DNA sequence: TGCAGCGAACAGACTAGCGTCTCCTACGAGCAGTACTTC.

This clone came up once. The genes are TRBV5-6 and TRBJ1-5, with 8 bases that match TRBD1. The V segment lost 3 bases and the J segment 2 bases; nucleotides outside the gene matches: 10. In germline, CDR1 is SGHDT, CDR2 YYEEEE. This CDR3 has 17 amino acids. CDR3 nucleotide sequence: TGTGCCAGCAGCTGGGGATCAGACAGGGGAGGCAATCAGCCCCAGCATTTT. Protein: CASSWGSDRGGNQPQHF.

The genes are TRBV30 and TRBJ2-7; D not resolved. Trimming pared 3 bases from V and 0 bases from J, leaving 6 bases between. This CDR3 region has 12 residues. Germline CDR1 and CDR2: GTSNPN and SVGIG (reference sequence). This CDR3 is CAWSPDSYEQYF. The CDR3 DNA is TGTGCCTGGAGCCCAGACTCCTACGAGCAGTACTTC.

The chain uses TRBV2 and TRBJ2-1; D remains unclear. The CDR3 runs 10 residues. Germline CDR1 is SNHLY and CDR2 is FYNNEI. Trimming took off 7 bases at V and 5 bases at J, with 3 bases between the two ends. The CDR3 DNA reads TGTGCCAGCAATAACAATGAGCAGTTCTTC. Its protein product is CASNNNEQFF.

This chain links TRBV5-4 with TRBJ1-4; D uncertain. This CDR3 is 15 amino acids long. The germline V gene has CDR1 SGHNT and CDR2 YYREEE (reference sequence). Trimming took 5 bases from V and 0 from J, leaving 11 bases between them. For the CDR3, the DNA is TGTGCCAGCAGGGCTGATCCGGCAACTAATGAAAAACTGTTTTTT. Encoded protein: CASRADPATNEKLFF.

This chain uses TRBV18 with TRBJ2-1; 7 nucleotides line up with TRBD1. Germline lookup yields CDR1 KGHSH and CDR2 LQKENI. The CDR3 is made up of 18 amino acids. V shed 3 bases and J 7 bases; nucleotides not matched to a gene: 18. This CDR3 is CASSPPVSWTGRANEQFF. Here the CDR3 DNA reads TGTGCCAGCTCACCCCCTGTCTCTTGGACAGGCAGGGCTAATGAGCAGTTCTTC. The entire variable domain, with the rest obtained from reference TRBV18 and TRBJ2-1, is as follows: NAGVMQNPRHLVRRRGQEARLRCSPMKGHSHVYWYRQLPEEGLKFMVYLQKENIIDESGMPKERFSAEFPKEGPSILRIQQVVRGDSAAYFCASSPPVSWTGRANEQFFGPGTRLTVL.

This chain connects TRBV4-1 to TRBJ2-7; maybe TRBD2 (6 bases). CDR1 is MGHRA, CDR2 YSYEKL, per germline. V was pared by 0 bases and J by 0 bases, with 15 bases between. The CDR3 consists of 17 residues. CDR3 nucleotides: TGCGCCAGCAGCCAAGAATCCGTTAAGCGGGTCTCCTACGAGCAGTACTTC. Its protein product is CASSQESVKRVSYEQYF.

The chain combines TRBV28 with TRBJ2-2; 8 nucleotides align to TRBD1. Germline V gene sequence: CDR1 MDHEN, CDR2 SYDVKM. Unmatched junction bases numbered 8, after V lost 7 bases and J lost 10 bases. The CDR3 has 13 amino acids. CDR3 sequence (DNA): TGTGCCAGCAACCGTCCAGGGGGCACGGAGCTGTTTTTT. It is translated as CASNRPGGTELFF.

The rearrangement links TRBV9 to TRBJ1-1; D is undetermined. Germline CDR1 reads SGDLS; CDR2 reads YYNGEE. The length of the CDR3 is 14 residues. Trimming removed 4 bases at V and 4 bases at J, with 14 bases between. The DNA for the CDR3 is TGTGCCAGCAGCCCTTGGACCGCGAGCACTGAAGCTTTCTTT. Its protein product is CASSPWTASTEAFF. The whole variable domain, filled in from reference TRBV9 and TRBJ1-1, reads DSGVTQTPKHLITATGQRVTLRCSPRSGDLSVYWYQQSLDQGLQFLIQYYNGEERAKGNILERFSAQQFPDLHSELNLSSLELGDSALYFCASSPWTASTEAFFGQGTRLTVV.

The count of this clone is one. The chain joins TRBV28 to TRBJ1-4, with D hard to call. V gave up 3 bases and J gave up 1 base, with 9 bases separating them. Per germline, CDR1 MDHEN and CDR2 SYDVKM. The CDR3 has 15 amino acids. The CDR3 region has the DNA TGTGCCAGCAGTTTTTTGCAGAGAACTAATGAAAAACTGTTTTTT. Its protein product is CASSFLQRTNEKLFF.

The chain links TRBV11-3 to TRBJ2-2; D possibly corresponds to TRBD2 (7 bases). The CDR3 is made up of 20 amino acids. V was pared by 5 bases and J by 0 bases, with 25 bases between. In germline, CDR1 is SGHNT, CDR2 YENEEA. The DNA of the CDR3 is TGTGCCAGCAGCCAGGAATTGTGGGAGGGGGTGTCCCCGAACACCGGGGAGCTGTTTTTT. This sequence encodes CASSQELWEGVSPNTGELFF.

Here the CDR3 reads CASSKERGYVKGSNQPQHF. CDR3 DNA sequence: TGTGCCAGCAGCAAAGAGCGGGGATACGTGAAGGGGAGCAATCAGCCCCAGCATTTT. The chain combines TRBV21-1 with TRBJ1-5. TRBV21-1 represents a pseudogene. The CDR3 is made up of 19 amino acids.

The CDR3 DNA is TGTGCCAGCAGCGCCGAGGGACTAGCGGGAGCCAATACCTACGAGCAGTACTTC. Translated: CASSAEGLAGANTYEQYF. V usage is TRBV9 and J usage is TRBJ2-7; 14 bases are a match to TRBD2. The germline CDR1 and CDR2 sequences are SGDLS and YYNGEE. The CDR3 covers 18 residues. V was pared by 3 bases and J by 2 bases, with 10 bases of the junction left unmatched.

This sequence joins TRBV27 and TRBJ2-1, with 10 bases lining up with TRBD2. Germline lookup yields CDR1 MNHEY and CDR2 SMNVEV (reference sequence). The CDR3 extends over 16 amino acids. The junction had 5 bases not matched to a gene; V was cut back by 2 bases and J by 4 bases. CDR3 sequence (DNA): TGTGCCAGCAGTTTAAGGGCTAGCGGGAGTTACAATGAGCAGTTCTTC. This translates into CASSLRASGSYNEQFF.